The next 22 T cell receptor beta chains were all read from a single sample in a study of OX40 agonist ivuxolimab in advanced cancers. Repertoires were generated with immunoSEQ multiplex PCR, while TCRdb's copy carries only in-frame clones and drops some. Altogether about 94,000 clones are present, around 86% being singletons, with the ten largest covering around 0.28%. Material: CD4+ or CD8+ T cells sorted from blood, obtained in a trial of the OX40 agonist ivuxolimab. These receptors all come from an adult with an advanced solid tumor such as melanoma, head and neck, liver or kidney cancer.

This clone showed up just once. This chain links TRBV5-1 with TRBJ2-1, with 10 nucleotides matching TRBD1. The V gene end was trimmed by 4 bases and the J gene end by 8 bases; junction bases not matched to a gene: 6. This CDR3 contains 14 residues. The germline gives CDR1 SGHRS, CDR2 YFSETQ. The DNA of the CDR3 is TGCGCCAGCAGCAAATCGACAGGGGGCGATGAGCAGTTCTTC. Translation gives CASSKSTGGDEQFF. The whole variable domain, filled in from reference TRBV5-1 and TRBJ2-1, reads KAGVTQTPRYLIKTRGQQVTLSCSPISGHRSVSWYQQTPGQGLQFLFEYFSETQRNKGNFPGRFSGRQFSNSRSEMNVSTLELGDSALYLCASSKSTGGDEQFFGPGTRLTVL.

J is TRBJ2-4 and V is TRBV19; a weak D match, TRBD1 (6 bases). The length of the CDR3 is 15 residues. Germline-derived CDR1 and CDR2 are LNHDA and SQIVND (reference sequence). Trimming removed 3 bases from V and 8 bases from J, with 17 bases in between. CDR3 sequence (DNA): TGTGCCAGTAGTATGAGCGGACAGCGAGTAGACATTCAGTACTTC. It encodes CASSMSGQRVDIQYF.

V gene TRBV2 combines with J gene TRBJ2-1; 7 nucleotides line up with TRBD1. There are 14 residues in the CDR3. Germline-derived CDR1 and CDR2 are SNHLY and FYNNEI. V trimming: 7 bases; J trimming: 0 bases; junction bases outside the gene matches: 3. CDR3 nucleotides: TGTGCCAGCACCCGACAGGGCTCCTACAATGAGCAGTTCTTC. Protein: CASTRQGSYNEQFF.

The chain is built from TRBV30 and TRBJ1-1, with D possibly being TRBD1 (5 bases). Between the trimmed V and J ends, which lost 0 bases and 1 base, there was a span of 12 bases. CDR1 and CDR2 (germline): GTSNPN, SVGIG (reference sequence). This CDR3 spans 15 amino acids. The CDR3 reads CAWSVIGGRNTEAFF. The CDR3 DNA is TGTGCCTGGAGTGTAATTGGGGGGAGGAACACTGAAGCTTTCTTT.

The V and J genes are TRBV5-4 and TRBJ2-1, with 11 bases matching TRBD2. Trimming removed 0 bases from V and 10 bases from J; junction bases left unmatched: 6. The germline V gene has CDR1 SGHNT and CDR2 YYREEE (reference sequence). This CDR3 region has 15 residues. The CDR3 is CASSLGLAGRGEQFF. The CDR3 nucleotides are TGTGCCAGCAGCTTGGGACTAGCGGGGAGGGGGGAGCAGTTCTTC.

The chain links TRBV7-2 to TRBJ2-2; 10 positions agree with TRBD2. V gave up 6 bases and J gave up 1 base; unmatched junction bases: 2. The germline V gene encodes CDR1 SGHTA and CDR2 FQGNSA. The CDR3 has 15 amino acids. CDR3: CASRSSGGNTGELFF. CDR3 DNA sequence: TGTGCCAGCAGATCTAGCGGGGGGAACACCGGGGAGCTGTTTTTT.

The CDR3 reads CASSWTAGGSGANVLTF. The CDR3 region has the DNA TGCGCCAGCAGTTGGACAGCAGGTGGGTCTGGGGCCAACGTCCTGACTTTC. The chain has TRBV5-1 and TRBJ2-6; the D gene is possibly TRBD1 (6 bases). Looked up from germline, CDR1 is SGHRS and CDR2 is YFSETQ. V lost 5 bases to trimming and J lost 1 base, with 16 bases between them. This CDR3 is built from 17 residues.

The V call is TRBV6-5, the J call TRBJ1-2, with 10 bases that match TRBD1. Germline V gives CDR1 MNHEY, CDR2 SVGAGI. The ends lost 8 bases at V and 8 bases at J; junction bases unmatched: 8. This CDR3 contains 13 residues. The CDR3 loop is CASFRETGGGYTF. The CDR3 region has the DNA TGTGCCAGCTTTCGAGAGACAGGGGGCGGCTACACCTTC.

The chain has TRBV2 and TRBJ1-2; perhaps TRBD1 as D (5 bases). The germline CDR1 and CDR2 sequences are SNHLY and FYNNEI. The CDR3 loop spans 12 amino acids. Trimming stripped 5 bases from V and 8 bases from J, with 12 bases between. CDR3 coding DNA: TGTGCCAGCAGTCTGCAGGGCGGCGGCTACACCTTC. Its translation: CASSLQGGGYTF.

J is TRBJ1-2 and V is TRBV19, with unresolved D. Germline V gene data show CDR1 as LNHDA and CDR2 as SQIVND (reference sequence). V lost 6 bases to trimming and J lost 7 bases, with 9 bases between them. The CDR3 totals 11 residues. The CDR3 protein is CASRSFGGYTF. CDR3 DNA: TGTGCCAGTAGAAGTTTCGGTGGCTACACCTTC.

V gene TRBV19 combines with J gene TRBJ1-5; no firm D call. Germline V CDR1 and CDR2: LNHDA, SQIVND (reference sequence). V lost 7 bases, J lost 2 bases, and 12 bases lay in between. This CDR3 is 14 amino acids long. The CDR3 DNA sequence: TGTGCCAGTAAAGTTTGGGCTGGCAATCAGCCCCAGCATTTT. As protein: CASKVWAGNQPQHF. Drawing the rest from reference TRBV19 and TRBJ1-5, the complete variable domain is DGGITQSPKYLFRKEGQNVTLSCEQNLNHDAMYWYRQDPGQGLRLIYYSQIVNDFQKGDIAEGYSVSREKKESFPLTVTSAQKNPTAFYLCASKVWAGNQPQHFGDGTRLSIL.

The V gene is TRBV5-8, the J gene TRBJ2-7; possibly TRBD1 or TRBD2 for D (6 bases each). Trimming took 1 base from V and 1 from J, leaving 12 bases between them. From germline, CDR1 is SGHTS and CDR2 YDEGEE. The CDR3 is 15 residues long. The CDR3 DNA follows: TGTGCCAGCAGCTTGTGGGGGGCAGGGTCCTACGAGCAGTACTTC. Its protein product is CASSLWGAGSYEQYF.

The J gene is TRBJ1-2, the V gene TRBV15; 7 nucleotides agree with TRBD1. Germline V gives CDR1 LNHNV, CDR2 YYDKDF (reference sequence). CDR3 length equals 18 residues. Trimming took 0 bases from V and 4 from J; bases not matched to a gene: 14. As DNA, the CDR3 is TGTGCCACCAGCAGAGATTACCCGGGTGCCCGGGACAGCTATGGCTACACCTTC. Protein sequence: CATSRDYPGARDSYGYTF.

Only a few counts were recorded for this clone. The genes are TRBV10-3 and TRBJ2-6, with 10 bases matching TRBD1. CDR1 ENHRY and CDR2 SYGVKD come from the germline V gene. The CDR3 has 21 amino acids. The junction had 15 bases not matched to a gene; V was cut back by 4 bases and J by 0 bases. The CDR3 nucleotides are TGTGCCATCAGTGGGGCCGCGGGAAGACAGGGGGCGCGCTCTGGGGCCAACGTCCTGACTTTC. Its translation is CAISGAAGRQGARSGANVLTF.

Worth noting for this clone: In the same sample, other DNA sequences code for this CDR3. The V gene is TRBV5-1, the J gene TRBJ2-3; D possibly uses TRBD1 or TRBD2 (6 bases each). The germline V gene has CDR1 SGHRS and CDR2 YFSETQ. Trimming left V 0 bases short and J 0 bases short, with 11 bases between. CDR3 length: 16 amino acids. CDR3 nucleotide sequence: TGCGCCAGCAGCTTGGCCGGAGGGACAAGCACAGATACGCAGTATTTT. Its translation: CASSLAGGTSTDTQYF.

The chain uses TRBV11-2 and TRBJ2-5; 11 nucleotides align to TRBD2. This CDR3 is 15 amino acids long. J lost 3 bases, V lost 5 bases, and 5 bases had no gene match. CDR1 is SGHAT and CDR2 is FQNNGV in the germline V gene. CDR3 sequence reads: CASSGSSGGKETQYF. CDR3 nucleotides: TGTGCCAGCAGCGGATCTAGCGGGGGGAAAGAGACCCAGTACTTC. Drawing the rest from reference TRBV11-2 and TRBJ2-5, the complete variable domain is EAGVAQSPRYKIIEKRQSVAFWCNPISGHATLYWYQQILGQGPKLLIQFQNNGVVDDSQLPKDRFSAERLKGVDSTLKIQPAKLEDSAVYLCASSGSSGGKETQYFGPGTRLLVL.

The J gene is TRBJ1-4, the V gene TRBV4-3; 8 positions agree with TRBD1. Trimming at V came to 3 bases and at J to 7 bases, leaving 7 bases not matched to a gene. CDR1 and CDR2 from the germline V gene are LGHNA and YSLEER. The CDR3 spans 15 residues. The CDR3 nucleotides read TGCGCCAGCAGCCAGGCCGGACAGGGCGGTGAAAAACTGTTTTTT. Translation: CASSQAGQGGEKLFF.

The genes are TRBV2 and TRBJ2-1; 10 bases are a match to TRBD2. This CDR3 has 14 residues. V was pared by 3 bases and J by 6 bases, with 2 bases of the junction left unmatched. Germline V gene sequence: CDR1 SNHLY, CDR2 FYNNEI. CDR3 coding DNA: TGTGCCAGCAGTGACAGGACTAGCGGCAATGAGCAGTTCTTC. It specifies CASSDRTSGNEQFF.

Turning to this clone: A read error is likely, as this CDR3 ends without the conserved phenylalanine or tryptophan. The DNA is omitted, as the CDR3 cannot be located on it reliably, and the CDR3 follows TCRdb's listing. The CDR3 protein is CASSLASGGPQGL. The J gene is TRBJ2-7, the V gene TRBV7-2; TRBD2, the table's D call, was not compared with the DNA. Germline V lookup: CDR1 SGHTA, CDR2 FQGNSA. The CDR3 is 13 amino acids in total, end residues counted.

The CDR3 sequence is CAWSALDRGSSEQYF. In nucleotides, the CDR3 is TGTGCCTGGAGTGCCCTGGACAGGGGAAGCAGCGAGCAGTACTTC. This chain connects TRBV30 to TRBJ2-7; 9 bases are a match to TRBD1. This CDR3 is built from 15 residues. J gave up 6 bases and V 1 base, and 10 bases lay outside the gene matches. CDR1 is GTSNPN and CDR2 is SVGIG in the germline V gene (reference sequence).

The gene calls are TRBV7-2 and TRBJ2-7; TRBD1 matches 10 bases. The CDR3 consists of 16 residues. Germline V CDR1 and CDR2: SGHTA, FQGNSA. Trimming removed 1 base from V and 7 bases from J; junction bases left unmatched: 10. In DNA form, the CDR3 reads TGTGCCAGCAGCTTAGGCGACAGGGGGCATCTTGGTGAGCAGTACTTC. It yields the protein CASSLGDRGHLGEQYF.

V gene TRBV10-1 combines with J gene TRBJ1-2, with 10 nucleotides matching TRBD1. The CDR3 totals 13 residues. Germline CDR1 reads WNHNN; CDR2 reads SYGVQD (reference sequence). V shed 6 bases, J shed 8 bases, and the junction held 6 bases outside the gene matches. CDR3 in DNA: TGCGCCAGCAGCCCGGGACAGGGGAGAGGCTACACCTTC. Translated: CASSPGQGRGYTF.